The 8 T cell receptor beta chains below were found in one sample sequenced in a study of cytomegalovirus exposure and HLA in healthy donors. Primers: 60 Vbeta forward and 13 Jbeta reverse. This table comes from immunoSEQ multiplex PCR, and its TCRdb copy is limited to in-frame clones, with some not included. The profile shows 200,000 or so clones, less than 90% of them singletons. Specimen: PBMCs. The receptors stem from a boy younger than 18 in good health and CMV-seronegative.

The chain links TRBV7-3 to TRBJ2-5; D not resolved. Germline assignment: CDR1 SGHTA and CDR2 FQGTGA. V dropped 4 bases and J dropped 5 bases, with 11 bases sitting between them. This CDR3 comprises 13 residues. The CDR3 region is CASSSHPRETQYF. Here the CDR3 DNA reads TGTGCCAGCAGCTCGCACCCCCGGGAGACCCAGTACTTC.

The V and J genes are TRBV6-4 and TRBJ2-2; D is undetermined. This CDR3 spans 13 amino acids. The germline gives CDR1 MRHNA, CDR2 SNTAGT. V was pared by 4 bases and J by 4 bases, with 7 bases between. The CDR3 DNA reads TGTGCCAGCAGTGCCCAGGCCACCGGGGAGCTGTTTTTT. This encodes CASSAQATGELFF.

The CDR3 region has the DNA TGTGCCAGCAGCCAGGGACAGGGGTGGAATGAGCAGTTCTTC. The encoded protein is CASSQGQGWNEQFF. The V gene is TRBV13, the J gene TRBJ2-1; 10 positions agree with TRBD1. Germline CDR1 reads PRHDT; CDR2 reads FYEKMQ (reference sequence). CDR3 length equals 14 residues. Trimming took 5 bases from V and 7 from J; bases not matched to a gene: 5. The full variable domain, in which reference TRBV13 and TRBJ2-1 provide the parts outside the CDR3, is AAGVIQSPRHLIKEKRETATLKCYPIPRHDTVYWYQQGPGQDPQFLISFYEKMQSDKGSIPDRFSAQQFSDYHSELNMSSLELGDSALYFCASSQGQGWNEQFFGPGTRLTVL.

The gene calls are TRBV5-1 and TRBJ2-7, with a possible D match to TRBD2 (6 bases). The germline V gene encodes CDR1 SGHRS and CDR2 YFSETQ. The V end was cut by 0 bases, the J end by 3 bases, with 10 bases between. The CDR3 runs to 14 residues. The CDR3 here is CASSLDWRGYEQYF. The CDR3 nucleotides are TGCGCCAGCAGCTTGGACTGGAGGGGCTACGAGCAGTACTTC.

This clone was detected only a few times. This sequence joins TRBV6-6 and TRBJ2-2; D might be TRBD1 (6 bases). Per germline, CDR1 MNHNY and CDR2 SVGAGI (reference sequence). The CDR3 runs 14 residues. The V end was cut by 7 bases, the J end by 6 bases, with 15 bases between. The CDR3 nucleotides read TGTGCCAGCATTACCGGGACAATCGCCGGGGAGCTGTTTTTT. Its translation is CASITGTIAGELFF.

This clone has more than one count but fewer than ten. The genes are TRBV30 and TRBJ2-7, with 10 nucleotides matching TRBD2. The CDR3 is 16 residues long. CDR1 is GTSNPN and CDR2 is SVGIG in the germline V gene (reference sequence). Losses at the gene ends were 8 bases for V and 4 bases for J; bases not matched to a gene: 17. The CDR3 here is CAGRGRASGSTYEQYF. In DNA form, the CDR3 reads TGTGCCGGTCGGGGTAGGGCTAGCGGGAGTACATACGAGCAGTACTTC.

This clone showed up just a few times. The gene calls are TRBV2 and TRBJ1-3; the D is unclear. The length of the CDR3 is 14 residues. CDR1 and CDR2 from the germline V gene are SNHLY and FYNNEI. Trimming removed 4 bases from V and 0 bases from J, with 7 bases in between. The CDR3 sequence: CASSVESSGNTIYF. The CDR3 DNA follows: TGTGCCAGCAGTGTCGAGAGCTCTGGAAACACCATATATTTT.

The rearrangement joins TRBV19 to TRBJ2-1; 11 nucleotides align to TRBD2. V shed 6 bases, J shed 6 bases, and the junction held 4 bases outside the gene matches. CDR1 and CDR2 (germline): LNHDA, SQIVND (reference sequence). The CDR3 contains 14 residues. The DNA of the CDR3 is TGTGCCAGTAGAACTAGCGGGAGTGCCAATGAGCAGTTCTTC. Encoded protein: CASRTSGSANEQFF.